One sample yielded the 20 T cell receptor beta chains listed below, sequenced in a study of T cell changes during pregnancy in multiple sclerosis. Profiling relied on immunoSEQ multiplex PCR, and the TCRdb table lists in-frame clones only, not all of them. The table records 52,000 or so clones, 92% of them present only once. Sequencing used CD4+ T cells from peripheral blood mononuclear cells, obtained in the second trimester of pregnancy. The source of these receptors is a female donor with multiple sclerosis, enrolled in a pregnancy study.

V usage is TRBV27 and J usage is TRBJ1-4, with a tentative D call TRBD1 (6 bases). Germline V gives CDR1 MNHEY, CDR2 SMNVEV (reference sequence). The germline V and J ends were trimmed by 6 bases and 4 bases, with 12 bases remaining between them. The CDR3 has 14 residues. CDR3 sequence (DNA): TGTGCCAGCAGCAGAGACAGGAGTAATGAAAAACTGTTTTTT. Residues: CASSRDRSNEKLFF.

This rearrangement joins TRBV4-2 to TRBJ2-3; 11 positions agree with TRBD2. Germline V CDR1 and CDR2: LGHNA, YNFKEQ. The CDR3 totals 14 residues. After removal of 3 bases from V and 12 bases from J, the junction contained 8 bases not matched to a gene. CDR3 loop: CASSHEKTSGDQYF. CDR3 coding DNA: TGTGCCAGCAGCCATGAAAAGACTAGCGGGGACCAGTATTTT.

V and J are TRBV27 and TRBJ1-6, with TRBD1 identical over 9 bases. The CDR3 loop spans 18 amino acids. Looked up from germline, CDR1 is MNHEY and CDR2 is SMNVEV (reference sequence). Trimming took 2 bases from V and 1 from J; bases not matched to a gene: 6. CDR3 region: CASSLGTGRGSYNSPLHF. The CDR3 region has the DNA TGTGCCAGCAGTTTAGGGACAGGGAGAGGGTCCTATAATTCACCCCTCCACTTT.

The chain carries TRBV7-8 and TRBJ2-3; a weak D match, TRBD1 (6 bases). The CDR3 runs to 17 residues. Trimming removed 5 bases at V and 4 bases at J, with 22 bases between. Germline V gives CDR1 SGHVS, CDR2 FQNEAQ. CDR3 bases: TGTGCCAGCAGCCTAAGACCCAGGGGCCCAGTCCCAGATACGCAGTATTTT. It is translated as CASSLRPRGPVPDTQYF.

The chain couples TRBV2 to TRBJ1-4, with no clear D. Germline V gene sequence: CDR1 SNHLY, CDR2 FYNNEI. The CDR3 loop spans 14 amino acids. Trimming pared 6 bases from V and 4 bases from J, leaving 12 bases between. DNA of the CDR3: TGTGCCAGCAGCCGTAGCAGCCTTAATGAAAAACTGTTTTTT. Translated: CASSRSSLNEKLFF.

This chain uses TRBV11-2 with TRBJ1-6; D is ambiguous. Trimming removed 1 base at V and 5 bases at J, with 9 bases between. The CDR3 is made up of 15 amino acids. In germline, CDR1 is SGHAT, CDR2 FQNNGV. CDR3: CASSLVGVNNSPLHF. In DNA, the CDR3 is TGTGCCAGCAGCTTAGTAGGAGTAAATAATTCACCCCTCCACTTT.

The rearrangement uses TRBV5-5 and TRBJ2-3, with a tentative D call TRBD2 (6 bases). V was cut by 0 bases and J by 8 bases, with 7 bases left in between. Germline CDR1 and CDR2: SGHKS and YYEKEE (reference sequence). CDR3 size: 12 residues. For the CDR3, the DNA is TGTGCCAGCAGCTTGGGACTAGGTACGCAGTATTTT. Its protein is CASSLGLGTQYF.

There are a few counts of this clone. V is TRBV4-2 and J is TRBJ2-1; D remains unclear. The CDR3 has 13 residues. The germline CDR1 and CDR2 sequences are LGHNA and YNFKEQ. The germline V and J ends were trimmed by 0 bases and 12 bases, with 12 bases remaining between them. This CDR3 reads CASSQEVETLQFF. CDR3 coding DNA: TGTGCCAGCAGCCAAGAAGTAGAGACTTTGCAGTTCTTC.

The gene calls are TRBV10-3 and TRBJ2-3; tentative D call: TRBD2 (6 bases). Trimming took 6 bases from V and 2 from J, leaving 12 bases between them. This CDR3 has 14 amino acids. The germline V gene has CDR1 ENHRY and CDR2 SYGVKD. CDR3 loop: CAIRGGRTTDTQYF. The CDR3, as DNA: TGTGCCATCAGAGGAGGGCGGACCACAGATACGCAGTATTTT.

J is TRBJ1-6 and V is TRBV30; weak D call: TRBD1 (6 bases). The germline V gene encodes CDR1 GTSNPN and CDR2 SVGIG (reference sequence). This CDR3 is built from 14 residues. V was trimmed by 1 base and J by 15 bases, leaving 19 bases between them. DNA of the CDR3: TGTGCCTGGAGTGGGGGGCAAGTGACTGGGCTCCTCCACTTT. Amino acids: CAWSGGQVTGLLHF.

This chain joins TRBV27 and TRBJ1-3, with D possibly TRBD1 on 5 matching bases. Germline V gene lookup returns CDR1 MNHEY and CDR2 SMNVEV (reference sequence). The CDR3 spans 17 residues. Deletions cut 5 bases from V and 0 bases from J, with 17 bases between. The CDR3 DNA reads as TGTGCCAGCAGTAGATTTTCGACAGTTAGCTCTGGAAACACCATATATTTT. Protein sequence: CASSRFSTVSSGNTIYF.

The V gene is TRBV7-6, the J gene TRBJ2-3; 8 nucleotides match TRBD2. V dropped 1 base and J dropped 2; count of bases not matched to a gene: 8. In germline, CDR1 is SGHVS, CDR2 FNYEAQ. This CDR3 comprises 17 residues. The CDR3 DNA sequence: TGTGCCAGCAGCTTAGTCACGGGGGGGGGATTCACAGATACGCAGTATTTT. Its protein is CASSLVTGGGFTDTQYF.

The chain combines TRBV10-3 with TRBJ2-2; TRBD2 matches at 7 bases. CDR1 is ENHRY, CDR2 SYGVKD, per germline. J gave up 6 bases and V 11 bases, and 12 bases lay outside the gene matches. The length of the CDR3 is 14 residues. The CDR3 protein is CALWEGRAPGELFF. In DNA form, the CDR3 reads TGTGCCCTGTGGGAGGGACGTGCGCCCGGGGAGCTGTTTTTT.

The chain is built from TRBV5-1 and TRBJ1-2, with 12 positions matching TRBD1. This CDR3 contains 15 residues. With 4 bases clipped from V and 2 bases from J, the junction kept 3 bases outside the gene matches. Germline V gene sequence: CDR1 SGHRS, CDR2 YFSETQ. The CDR3 DNA sequence: TGCGCCAGCAGCACAGGGACAGGGGGCAACTATGGCTACACCTTC. Its protein is CASSTGTGGNYGYTF.

The V gene is TRBV10-3, the J gene TRBJ2-1; 9 nucleotides line up with TRBD2. This CDR3 has 15 amino acids. Germline trimming cut 0 bases from V and 5 bases from J; bases unmatched to any gene: 2. Germline V gene data show CDR1 as ENHRY and CDR2 as SYGVKD. CDR3 sequence (DNA): TGTGCCATCAGTGAGTCCGGCGGGGGGGACAATGAGCAGTTCTTC. Its translation is CAISESGGGDNEQFF.

The genes are TRBV7-9 and TRBJ1-5; D unresolved. The CDR3 spans 13 residues. Trimming pared 2 bases from V and 4 bases from J, leaving 6 bases between. Germline CDR1 and CDR2: SEHNR and FQNEAQ (reference sequence). In DNA, the CDR3 is TGTGCCAGCAGCTTAAACAGTAATCAGCCCCAGCATTTT. It is translated as CASSLNSNQPQHF.

V and J are TRBV20-1 and TRBJ2-3; D not certain. The CDR3 is made up of 11 amino acids. The V end lost 3 bases, the J end lost 1 base, and 2 bases lay between the germline ends. Germline V lookup: CDR1 DFQATT, CDR2 SNEGSKA (reference sequence). Here the CDR3 DNA reads TGCAGTGCTAGCGGCACAGATACGCAGTATTTT. This codes for CSASGTDTQYF.

The chain recombines TRBV5-1 with TRBJ1-6; 10 nucleotides agree with TRBD1. V gave up 7 bases and J gave up 9 bases; unmatched junction bases: 13. CDR1 is SGHRS and CDR2 is YFSETQ in the germline V gene. There are 16 residues in the CDR3. This CDR3 reads CASAGQGPSQGSPLHF. CDR3 DNA sequence: TGCGCCAGCGCGGGACAGGGGCCCTCTCAGGGTTCACCCCTCCACTTT.

This rearrangement joins TRBV5-1 to TRBJ2-5; 8 positions match TRBD1. This CDR3 spans 17 amino acids. Per the germline V gene, CDR1 is SGHRS and CDR2 is YFSETQ. V shed 4 bases, J shed 4 bases, and the junction held 15 bases outside the gene matches. The CDR3 sequence is CASSARRQGSGPETQYF. The CDR3 DNA reads as TGCGCCAGCAGCGCAAGACGACAGGGGTCAGGGCCAGAGACCCAGTACTTC.

The V gene is TRBV25-1, the J gene TRBJ2-1; D unresolved. There are 13 residues in the CDR3. Germline V gives CDR1 MGHDK, CDR2 SYGVNS. Trimming took 4 bases from V and 3 from J, leaving 7 bases between them. In DNA form, the CDR3 reads TGTGCCAGCAGTGGAGGCAACTACAATGAGCAGTTCTTC. Translation gives CASSGGNYNEQFF.